These 27 T cell receptor beta chains originate from one sample sequenced in a study of cytomegalovirus exposure and HLA in healthy donors. PCR primers comprised 60 Vbeta and 13 Jbeta primers. Profiling relied on immunoSEQ multiplex PCR, and the TCRdb table lists in-frame clones only, not all of them. The sample has nearly 110,000 clones, around 77% seen once. The specimen was PBMCs. The receptors come from a male donor in good health and CMV-seronegative.

The V call is TRBV28, the J call TRBJ1-2; no reliable D call. The CDR3 consists of 16 residues. Germline loops: CDR1 MDHEN, CDR2 SYDVKM. Trimming removed 2 bases at V and 0 bases at J, with 13 bases between. The CDR3 bases are TGTGCCAGCAGTTTAGGTCTAACCCTTACTAACTATGGCTACACCTTC. It codes for CASSLGLTLTNYGYTF.

This rearrangement joins TRBV7-9 to TRBJ2-3; TRBD2 matches at 9 bases. There are 17 residues in the CDR3. V shed 5 bases and J 3 bases; nucleotides not matched to a gene: 12. Germline V gene sequence: CDR1 SEHNR, CDR2 FQNEAQ (reference sequence). The CDR3 reads CASSPSTAGGPTDTQYF. CDR3 DNA sequence: TGTGCCAGCAGCCCGAGCACGGCGGGAGGGCCAACAGATACGCAGTATTTT.

In this sample, this clone turned up once. This chain uses TRBV5-1 with TRBJ1-1; the match to TRBD1 covers 7 bases. The germline V gene has CDR1 SGHRS and CDR2 YFSETQ. V lost 4 bases, J lost 4 bases, and 4 bases stayed unmatched. CDR3 length: 13 amino acids. CDR3 sequence (DNA): TGCGCCAGCAGCGTCAGGGGGGTCACTGAAGCTTTCTTT. This codes for CASSVRGVTEAFF. The full variable domain, rest sourced from reference TRBV5-1 and TRBJ1-1, is KAGVTQTPRYLIKTRGQQVTLSCSPISGHRSVSWYQQTPGQGLQFLFEYFSETQRNKGNFPGRFSGRQFSNSRSEMNVSTLELGDSALYLCASSVRGVTEAFFGQGTRLTVV.

The chain carries TRBV28 and TRBJ1-1; 8 nucleotides agree with TRBD1. The CDR3 runs 15 residues. The V and J ends lost 4 bases and 9 bases, in that order; junction bases with no gene match: 13. Per germline, CDR1 MDHEN and CDR2 SYDVKM. The CDR3 is CASSSFHRGQDKAFF. The DNA of the CDR3 is TGTGCCAGCAGTTCATTCCATAGGGGACAGGATAAAGCTTTCTTT.

The chain combines TRBV19 with TRBJ2-7; 7 bases line up with TRBD2. CDR1 and CDR2 (germline): LNHDA, SQIVND (reference sequence). V dropped 5 bases and J dropped 3; count of bases not matched to a gene: 10. This CDR3 contains 15 residues. The DNA of the CDR3 is TGTGCCAGTAGTGAGGTACCGGGGGGAAACTACGAGCAGTACTTC. This sequence encodes CASSEVPGGNYEQYF.

Written as DNA, the CDR3 is TGTGCCAGCAGTTTATGGGGAGGGGGCTCCTACGAGCAGTACTTC. This encodes CASSLWGGGSYEQYF. The chain is built from TRBV27 and TRBJ2-7, with D tentatively TRBD2 (7 bases). Germline V gene lookup returns CDR1 MNHEY and CDR2 SMNVEV (reference sequence). The CDR3 length is 15 residues. V was shortened by 1 base and J by 0 bases, with 10 bases between the two germline ends.

This clone has a single count. V gene TRBV11-3 combines with J gene TRBJ2-5; D is uncertain. Trimming shortened V by 5 bases and J by 5 bases, and 6 bases separated the two germline ends. The CDR3 contains 11 residues. Germline CDR1 reads SGHNT; CDR2 reads YENEEA. The DNA for the CDR3 is TGTGCCAGCAGCAACGGGGAGACCCAGTACTTC. Translated: CASSNGETQYF.

This rearrangement joins TRBV19 to TRBJ2-7, with TRBD2 matching 9 bases. Germline-derived CDR1 and CDR2 are LNHDA and SQIVND (reference sequence). Trimming took 3 bases from V and 2 from J; bases not matched to a gene: 8. This CDR3 has 16 residues. CDR3 region: CASSMGVSGSAYEQYF. As DNA, the CDR3 is TGTGCCAGTAGTATGGGGGTTAGCGGGAGCGCCTACGAGCAGTACTTC.

The table lists this clone with a count of one. The chain links TRBV5-8 to TRBJ2-7, with a possible D match to TRBD2 (6 bases). The germline V gene encodes CDR1 SGHTS and CDR2 YDEGEE. V was trimmed by 4 bases and J by 4 bases, leaving 15 bases between them. The CDR3 totals 14 residues. CDR3 bases: TGTGCCAGCAGCCGAGATCGGGGGTCTTACGAGCAGTACTTC. It translates to CASSRDRGSYEQYF.

This chain connects TRBV2 to TRBJ2-2; 8 bases map to TRBD1. This CDR3 has 15 residues. CDR1 and CDR2 (germline): SNHLY, FYNNEI. The V and J ends lost 1 base and 6 bases, in that order; junction bases with no gene match: 4. CDR3 DNA: TGTGCCAGCAGTGAAGGCAGGGGGCTCGCCGGGGAGCTGTTTTTT. This gives the protein CASSEGRGLAGELFF.

The V and J genes are TRBV18 and TRBJ1-3, with TRBD1 matching over 8 bases. This CDR3 is 17 amino acids long. The trim removed 3 bases at V and 0 bases at J, leaving 7 bases unmatched. The germline V gene encodes CDR1 KGHSH and CDR2 LQKENI. As DNA, the CDR3 is TGTGCCAGCTCACCGACGACAGGGGACAACTCTGGAAACACCATATATTTT. This encodes CASSPTTGDNSGNTIYF.

The rearrangement joins TRBV19 to TRBJ2-1; D possibly corresponds to TRBD2 (6 bases). Germline CDR1 and CDR2: LNHDA and SQIVND (reference sequence). The CDR3 is 10 amino acids. Trimming cost V 8 bases and J 13 bases, with 12 bases left between them. The CDR3 protein is CASGGSIQFF. CDR3 coding DNA: TGTGCCAGTGGGGGGAGTATACAGTTCTTC.

The rearrangement joins TRBV5-1 to TRBJ2-5; no reliable D call. The V gene's germline CDR1 is SGHRS and CDR2 YFSETQ. Trimming removed 5 bases at V and 5 bases at J, with 16 bases between. The CDR3 length is 14 residues. CDR3 protein: CASSLRLLMETQYF. CDR3 sequence (DNA): TGCGCCAGCAGTTTGCGGTTATTAATGGAGACCCAGTACTTC.

The rearrangement joins TRBV27 to TRBJ2-2; 9 positions agree with TRBD2. The ends lost 2 bases at V and 7 bases at J; junction bases unmatched: 17. The germline V gene has CDR1 MNHEY and CDR2 SMNVEV (reference sequence). This CDR3 comprises 19 residues. The CDR3 protein is CASSLRGVSGRRQNGELFF. The CDR3 DNA reads TGTGCCAGCAGTTTAAGAGGGGTTAGCGGGAGACGGCAGAACGGGGAGCTGTTTTTT.

This clone was counted only a few times. The gene calls are TRBV14 and TRBJ1-1, with D perhaps TRBD1 (5 bases). V was pared by 0 bases and J by 1 base, with 15 bases between. Germline CDR1 SGHDN, CDR2 FVKESK. This CDR3 has 17 residues. The CDR3 sequence: CASSQDIPGGENTEAFF. CDR3 sequence (DNA): TGTGCCAGCAGCCAAGATATCCCCGGGGGGGAGAACACTGAAGCTTTCTTT. Full variable domain (missing parts from reference TRBV14 and TRBJ1-1): EAGVTQFPSHSVIEKGQTVTLRCDPISGHDNLYWYRRVMGKEIKFLLHFVKESKQDESGMPNNRFLAERTGGTYSTLKVQPAELEDSGVYFCASSQDIPGGENTEAFFGQGTRLTVV.

The chain recombines TRBV10-2 with TRBJ2-1, with 13 bases fitting TRBD2. The CDR3 is 15 residues long. The ends lost 6 bases at V and 6 bases at J; junction bases unmatched: 5. Germline lookup yields CDR1 WSHSY and CDR2 SAAADI. CDR3 nucleotide sequence: TGCGCCAGCAGAATGACTAGCGGGAGGATCAATGAGCAGTTCTTC. It codes for CASRMTSGRINEQFF.

This clone was seen a few times. This chain connects TRBV11-2 to TRBJ2-3, with D hard to call. The CDR3 covers 12 residues. V was pared by 4 bases and J by 1 base, with 3 bases between. Per germline, CDR1 SGHAT and CDR2 FQNNGV. CDR3 nucleotides: TGTGCCAGCAGCTCCGGCACAGATACGCAGTATTTT. Translating it yields CASSSGTDTQYF.

The rearrangement joins TRBV25-1 to TRBJ1-3; no reliable D call. Trimming left V 7 bases short and J 7 bases short, with 11 bases between. The length of the CDR3 is 12 residues. Germline loops: CDR1 MGHDK, CDR2 SYGVNS. CDR3 region: CASTTVGNTIYF. The DNA of the CDR3 is TGTGCCAGCACAACAGTGGGTAACACCATATATTTT.

The V call is TRBV4-1, the J call TRBJ2-5, with 10 bases that match TRBD1. The J call is doubtful: the DNA matches TRBJ2-7 better. Germline lookup yields CDR1 MGHRA and CDR2 YSYEKL. There are 15 residues in the CDR3. Written as DNA, the CDR3 is TGCGCCAGCAGCACTTGGACAGGGGGGGATTACGAGCAGTACTTC. This codes for CASSTWTGGDYEQYF.

This clone was counted a few times. The chain employs TRBV7-3 and TRBJ2-1; 8 bases are a match to TRBD2. The germline V gene has CDR1 SGHTA and CDR2 FQGTGA. The CDR3 is made up of 16 amino acids. The V segment lost 1 base and the J segment 7 bases; nucleotides outside the gene matches: 9. The CDR3 spells CASSLMAGGSGNEQFF. The DNA of the CDR3 is TGTGCCAGCAGCTTAATGGCGGGAGGTAGCGGTAATGAGCAGTTCTTC.

V gene TRBV4-1 combines with J gene TRBJ2-7, with D uncertain. The germline gives CDR1 MGHRA, CDR2 YSYEKL. With 2 bases removed from V and 0 bases from J, the gap between germline ends came to 8 bases. CDR3 length equals 14 residues. The CDR3 loop is CASSQRHNSYEQYF. The CDR3 DNA reads as TGCGCCAGCAGCCAACGTCACAACTCCTACGAGCAGTACTTC.

This chain uses TRBV9 with TRBJ2-1; 9 positions agree with TRBD1. Germline values: CDR1 SGDLS, CDR2 YYNGEE. The trim removed 2 bases at V and 5 bases at J, leaving 2 bases unmatched. The CDR3 extends over 14 amino acids. CDR3 region: CASSVGTGNNEQFF. For the CDR3, the DNA is TGTGCCAGCAGCGTCGGGACAGGGAACAATGAGCAGTTCTTC.

The rearrangement joins TRBV5-6 to TRBJ2-5; TRBD1 matches at 8 bases. The J call may be wrong; the DNA end is better matched by TRBJ2-7. CDR1 and CDR2 from the germline V gene are SGHDT and YYEEEE. CDR3 length: 12 amino acids. The CDR3 DNA follows: TGTGCCAGCAGTGAAGGACAGGGCGAGCAGTACTTC. This encodes CASSEGQGEQYF.

As DNA, the CDR3 is TGCGCCAGCACCGGGGACAGCTCTGGAAACACCATATATTTT. Translated: CASTGDSSGNTIYF. The chain carries TRBV5-1 and TRBJ1-3; TRBD1 aligns across 7 bases. This CDR3 has 14 amino acids. CDR1 and CDR2 (germline): SGHRS, YFSETQ. J was trimmed by 0 bases and V by 6 bases; bases with no gene match: 3.

The CDR3, as DNA: TGTGCCAGCAGAGGAGACAGAAACCAAGAGACCCAGTACTTC. Amino acid sequence: CASRGDRNQETQYF. J is TRBJ2-5 and V is TRBV2, with D tentatively TRBD1 (5 bases). In germline, CDR1 is SNHLY, CDR2 FYNNEI. Trimming removed 6 bases at V and 0 bases at J, with 11 bases between. The CDR3 has 14 residues.

This clone was seen more than once but under ten times. This chain uses TRBV5-4 with TRBJ2-3; 9 nucleotides match TRBD1. The CDR3 covers 16 residues. Losses at the gene ends were 0 bases for V and 2 bases for J; bases not matched to a gene: 4. Germline assignment: CDR1 SGHNT and CDR2 YYREEE (reference sequence). CDR3 coding DNA: TGTGCCAGCAGCTTGGCCCGGGACAGGGCCACAGATACGCAGTATTTT. Its protein product is CASSLARDRATDTQYF.

This clone was found a few times. J is TRBJ2-4 and V is TRBV29-1; 8 positions agree with TRBD2. CDR1 and CDR2 from the germline V gene are SQVTM and ANQGSEA. V lost 7 bases, J lost 8 bases, and 10 bases stayed unmatched. This CDR3 spans 13 amino acids. CDR3 amino acids: CSALAVATDIQYF. CDR3 nucleotide sequence: TGCAGCGCACTAGCGGTGGCGACGGACATTCAGTACTTC.